Reported below is one T cell receptor (beta chain). Its antigen is still unknown. The data were taken from a study of PD-1 blockade in classical Hodgkin lymphoma. Study results and caveats: Newly diagnosed patients reportedly trailed healthy donors in baseline TCR diversity. What drove the repertoire differences, possibly disease activity or prior therapy, has not been defined. A significant rise in TCR diversity by C4D1 was seen for CD4+ but not CD8+ cells.

The table came from immunoSEQ multiplex PCR; TCRdb's copy has only in-frame clones and leaves some out. The repertoire has almost 100,000 clones, 80% to 95% of them found once; the top ten carry about 2.8%. CDR3 size: 17 residues. Trimming left V 0 bases short and J 1 base short, with 15 bases between. Germline V gives CDR1 SGHRS, CDR2 YFSETQ. Brentuximab vedotin exposure varied among the patients, all of whom had relapsed after autologous stem cell transplantation. The material was peripheral blood mononuclear cells (PBMCs), obtained at baseline. The clonotype was recovered from a human donor with classical Hodgkin lymphoma. The V call is TRBV5-1, the J call TRBJ2-3; D assignment may be TRBD1 or TRBD2 (5 bases each). CDR3 sequence reads: CASSLGIGGSGTDTQYF. The CDR3 coding sequence is TGCGCCAGCAGCTTGGGAATTGGGGGATCGGGCACAGATACGCAGTATTTT.